These 27 T cell receptor beta chains were all obtained from the same sample, sequenced in a study of OX40 agonist ivuxolimab in advanced cancers. Some clones are missing from TCRdb's copy, which holds only in-frame ones; the method was immunoSEQ multiplex PCR. The sample contains approximately 37,000 clones, about 83% of which appear only once. The material sequenced was CD4+ or CD8+ T cells sorted from blood, taken in a trial of the OX40 agonist ivuxolimab. Receptor source: an adult with an advanced solid tumor such as melanoma, head and neck, liver or kidney cancer.

The J gene is TRBJ2-7, the V gene TRBV27; 11 bases line up with TRBD1. Germline-derived CDR1 and CDR2 are MNHEY and SMNVEV (reference sequence). The CDR3 extends over 14 amino acids. The ends lost 5 bases at V and 6 bases at J; junction bases unmatched: 6. CDR3 amino acids: CASSPTGTGGEQYF. As DNA, the CDR3 is TGTGCCAGCAGTCCAACCGGGACAGGGGGCGAGCAGTACTTC.

The chain carries TRBV11-2 and TRBJ2-2, with TRBD1 as a possible D gene (6 bases). Trimming took off 5 bases at V and 6 bases at J, with 7 bases between the two ends. Looked up from germline, CDR1 is SGHAT and CDR2 is FQNNGV. The CDR3 is 12 amino acids. Here the CDR3 DNA reads TGTGCCAGCAGCCGGACAGCCGGGGAGCTGTTTTTT. This translates into CASSRTAGELFF.

This clone was found a few times. This chain joins TRBV19 and TRBJ1-2, with TRBD1 as a possible D gene (6 bases). Trimming cost V 9 bases and J 8 bases, with 19 bases left between them. The germline V gene has CDR1 LNHDA and CDR2 SQIVND (reference sequence). The CDR3 is 13 residues long. CDR3 in amino acids: CASVPAGAQGYTF. CDR3 coding DNA: TGTGCCAGCGTACCTGCGGGGGCTCAAGGCTACACCTTC.

The gene calls are TRBV4-1 and TRBJ1-1; D possibly corresponds to TRBD1 (6 bases). Trimming took 0 bases from V and 3 from J, leaving 17 bases between them. The CDR3 is made up of 17 amino acids. Germline-derived CDR1 and CDR2 are MGHRA and YSYEKL. Written as DNA, the CDR3 is TGCGCCAGCAGCCAAGAGGGACACCGGATATGGGACACTGAAGCTTTCTTT. This sequence encodes CASSQEGHRIWDTEAFF.

The gene calls are TRBV7-2 and TRBJ2-2; D gene ambiguous. From germline, CDR1 is SGHTA and CDR2 FQGNSA. The V end was cut by 1 base, the J end by 5 bases, with 5 bases between. This CDR3 is 13 amino acids long. Here the CDR3 reads CASSLDLTGELFF. CDR3 nucleotides: TGTGCCAGCAGCTTAGATTTAACCGGGGAGCTGTTTTTT. Supplemented by reference TRBV7-2 and TRBJ2-2, the full variable domain reads GAGVSQSPSNKVTEKGKDVELRCDPISGHTALYWYRQSLGQGLEFLIYFQGNSAPDKSGLPSDRFSAERTGGSVSTLTIQRTQQEDSAVYLCASSLDLTGELFFGEGSRLTVL.

This chain uses TRBV5-8 with TRBJ2-1; no clear D. The CDR3 contains 16 residues. V was pared by 6 bases and J by 0 bases, with 16 bases between. Looked up from germline, CDR1 is SGHTS and CDR2 is YDEGEE. The CDR3 here is CASKSRRRSSYNEQFF. The DNA of the CDR3 is TGTGCCAGCAAGTCCCGGCGGCGAAGCTCCTACAATGAGCAGTTCTTC.

The chain links TRBV7-6 to TRBJ2-7, with a weak D call TRBD1 (6 bases). CDR3 length equals 15 residues. Trimming took off 5 bases at V and 0 bases at J, with 14 bases between the two ends. Germline lookup yields CDR1 SGHVS and CDR2 FNYEAQ. The CDR3 coding sequence is TGTGCCAGCAGCACTTACGCGACAGGCTCCTACGAGCAGTACTTC. It codes for CASSTYATGSYEQYF.

The chain combines TRBV27 with TRBJ1-1; 11 bases map to TRBD1. Trimming removed 5 bases from V and 6 bases from J; junction bases left unmatched: 5. Germline lookup yields CDR1 MNHEY and CDR2 SMNVEV (reference sequence). This CDR3 has 14 residues. The CDR3: CASSPGQGASEAFF. The CDR3 coding sequence is TGTGCCAGCAGTCCAGGACAGGGGGCCTCTGAAGCTTTCTTT.

The rearrangement links TRBV28 to TRBJ2-1, with TRBD2 as a possible D gene (6 bases). The CDR3 length is 16 residues. Per the germline V gene, CDR1 is MDHEN and CDR2 is SYDVKM. Trimming stripped 5 bases from V and 0 bases from J, with 14 bases between. The CDR3 reads CASSPRRRDSYNEQFF. CDR3 coding DNA: TGTGCCAGCAGTCCTCGCCGGAGGGACTCCTACAATGAGCAGTTCTTC.

The chain uses TRBV27 and TRBJ2-2; 14 bases are shared with TRBD2. Germline V gene sequence: CDR1 MNHEY, CDR2 SMNVEV (reference sequence). With V trimmed by 1 base and J by 5 bases, 6 bases remained unmatched. The CDR3 covers 18 residues. The CDR3 sequence: CASSLWGTSGSETGELFF. In nucleotides, the CDR3 is TGTGCCAGCAGTTTATGGGGGACTAGCGGGAGTGAGACCGGGGAGCTGTTTTTT.

The chain couples TRBV7-3 to TRBJ1-1; TRBD1 agrees at 9 bases. The germline V gene encodes CDR1 SGHTA and CDR2 FQGTGA. CDR3 length: 15 residues. J was trimmed by 4 bases and V by 3 bases; bases with no gene match: 6. As DNA, the CDR3 is TGTGCCAGCAGCTTCACAGGGGGCGCGGGCACTGAAGCTTTCTTT. Translated, it gives CASSFTGGAGTEAFF.

The chain joins TRBV19 to TRBJ1-2; D gene ambiguous. This CDR3 contains 13 residues. Germline V gene data show CDR1 as LNHDA and CDR2 as SQIVND (reference sequence). Trimming cost V 6 bases and J 3 bases, with 11 bases left between them. DNA of the CDR3: TGTGCCAGTAGCCCACAGATTGACTATGGCTACACCTTC. Protein product: CASSPQIDYGYTF.

The chain links TRBV29-1 to TRBJ1-2; D call uncertain. This CDR3 spans 14 amino acids. The germline V and J ends were trimmed by 5 bases and 2 bases, with 15 bases remaining between them. Germline V gene lookup returns CDR1 SQVTM and CDR2 ANQGSEA. CDR3 sequence: CSVLNLSVNYGYTF. In nucleotides, the CDR3 is TGCAGCGTTCTAAACCTCAGTGTGAACTATGGCTACACCTTC.

The chain employs TRBV9 and TRBJ1-1; maybe TRBD1 (6 bases). V was shortened by 1 base and J by 6 bases, with 13 bases between the two germline ends. Germline assignment: CDR1 SGDLS and CDR2 YYNGEE. The CDR3 spans 14 residues. The CDR3 spells CASSVRTGTAEAFF. The CDR3 nucleotides are TGTGCCAGCAGCGTACGAACAGGGACCGCTGAAGCTTTCTTT. The whole variable domain, filled in from reference TRBV9 and TRBJ1-1, reads DSGVTQTPKHLITATGQRVTLRCSPRSGDLSVYWYQQSLDQGLQFLIQYYNGEERAKGNILERFSAQQFPDLHSELNLSSLELGDSALYFCASSVRTGTAEAFFGQGTRLTVV.

The chain combines TRBV7-9 with TRBJ1-5, with D hard to call. Germline loops: CDR1 SEHNR, CDR2 FQNEAQ (reference sequence). Trimming stripped 5 bases from V and 3 bases from J, with 11 bases between. This CDR3 contains 14 residues. For the CDR3, the DNA is TGTGCCAGCAGCCCCGACCGGACCAATCAGCCCCAGCATTTT. Its protein is CASSPDRTNQPQHF.

This chain connects TRBV4-2 to TRBJ2-2; no reliable D call. The V gene's germline CDR1 is LGHNA and CDR2 YNFKEQ. This CDR3 has 14 amino acids. V lost 7 bases and J lost 2, with 11 bases in between. The CDR3 here is CASIGDANTGELFF. The DNA for the CDR3 is TGTGCCAGCATAGGTGATGCAAACACCGGGGAGCTGTTTTTT.

This chain uses TRBV6-6 with TRBJ1-1; D gene unclear. The germline V and J ends were trimmed by 4 bases and 3 bases, with 15 bases remaining between them. Germline V gives CDR1 MNHNY, CDR2 SVGAGI (reference sequence). The CDR3 runs to 15 residues. Here the CDR3 reads CASSSSGMWDTEAFF. The CDR3 DNA follows: TGTGCCAGCAGTTCCTCTGGGATGTGGGACACTGAAGCTTTCTTT.

This clone was detected only a few times. The chain joins TRBV28 to TRBJ2-1, with D hard to call. Germline CDR1 MDHEN, CDR2 SYDVKM. Trimming took off 5 bases at V and 0 bases at J, with 14 bases between the two ends. This CDR3 region has 16 residues. CDR3 nucleotide sequence: TGTGCCAGCAGTCTACGTGGGCCGAGCTCCTACAATGAGCAGTTCTTC. Translation: CASSLRGPSSYNEQFF.

This chain uses TRBV5-6 with TRBJ2-1; D not resolved. V shed 1 base and J shed 4 bases, with 12 bases lying between them. The germline V gene encodes CDR1 SGHDT and CDR2 YYEEEE. The CDR3 runs to 15 residues. The CDR3 DNA sequence: TGTGCCAGCAGCTTGAGGCCTAGTCAGTACAATGAGCAGTTCTTC. Residues: CASSLRPSQYNEQFF.

The genes are TRBV9 and TRBJ2-7; 11 nucleotides agree with TRBD2. J gave up 3 bases and V 3 bases, and 5 bases lay outside the gene matches. The CDR3 covers 15 residues. Germline V lookup: CDR1 SGDLS, CDR2 YYNGEE. CDR3: CASSAGTSGYYEQYF. The CDR3 DNA follows: TGTGCCAGCAGCGCGGGGACTAGCGGATACTACGAGCAGTACTTC.

The J gene is TRBJ2-1, the V gene TRBV5-1; D might be TRBD2 (7 bases). This CDR3 has 15 amino acids. V shed 2 bases and J shed 2 bases, with 11 bases lying between them. Germline CDR1 reads SGHRS; CDR2 reads YFSETQ. CDR3 in amino acids: CASSLGGGPYNEQFF. The CDR3 nucleotides are TGCGCCAGCAGCTTAGGGGGAGGGCCCTACAATGAGCAGTTCTTC. The whole variable domain, remainder taken from reference TRBV5-1 and TRBJ2-1, is KAGVTQTPRYLIKTRGQQVTLSCSPISGHRSVSWYQQTPGQGLQFLFEYFSETQRNKGNFPGRFSGRQFSNSRSEMNVSTLELGDSALYLCASSLGGGPYNEQFFGPGTRLTVL.

The genes are TRBV15 and TRBJ2-3; 8 nucleotides agree with TRBD2. Trimming removed 3 bases from V and 0 bases from J; junction bases left unmatched: 8. This CDR3 is built from 17 residues. Germline assignment: CDR1 LNHNV and CDR2 YYDKDF (reference sequence). The CDR3 loop is CATSRDRGGGSTDTQYF. The CDR3 DNA follows: TGTGCCACCAGCAGGGATCGGGGGGGCGGCAGCACAGATACGCAGTATTTT.

For the CDR3, the DNA is TGTGCCAGCAGTTTGGGGGGCACCGGGGAGCTGTTTTTT. This encodes CASSLGGTGELFF. This chain links TRBV28 with TRBJ2-2; D possibly corresponds to TRBD2 (6 bases). Germline assignment: CDR1 MDHEN and CDR2 SYDVKM. The CDR3 has 13 amino acids. V lost 3 bases and J lost 4, with 6 bases in between. The full variable domain, in which reference TRBV28 and TRBJ2-2 provide the parts outside the CDR3, is DVKVTQSSRYLVKRTGEKVFLECVQDMDHENMFWYRQDPGLGLRLIYFSYDVKMKEKGDIPEGYSVSREKKERFSLILESASTNQTSMYLCASSLGGTGELFFGEGSRLTVL.

The chain carries TRBV5-4 and TRBJ2-3; 14 nucleotides line up with TRBD2. The CDR3 length is 19 residues. V lost 3 bases to trimming and J lost 2 bases; unmatched junction nucleotides: 11. The germline V gene has CDR1 SGHNT and CDR2 YYREEE (reference sequence). The CDR3 here is CASSSPGTSGGTPTDTQYF. The CDR3 region has the DNA TGTGCCAGCAGCTCCCCCGGGACTAGCGGGGGAACACCCACAGATACGCAGTATTTT.

The chain links TRBV4-1 to TRBJ1-1; D call uncertain. CDR3 length: 13 amino acids. Trimming removed 0 bases from V and 6 bases from J, with 8 bases in between. From germline, CDR1 is MGHRA and CDR2 YSYEKL. CDR3 amino acids: CASSQDLSAEAFF. The CDR3 coding sequence is TGCGCCAGCAGCCAAGATTTGTCCGCTGAAGCTTTCTTT.

The J gene is TRBJ2-7, the V gene TRBV5-8; D unclear. V was cut by 1 base and J by 2 bases, with 10 bases left in between. The CDR3 sequence is 14 residues long. The germline V gene encodes CDR1 SGHTS and CDR2 YDEGEE. The chain's CDR3 is CASSLSLPTYEQYF. In DNA form, the CDR3 reads TGTGCCAGCAGCTTGTCTCTGCCAACCTACGAGCAGTACTTC. Variable domain in full (rest from reference TRBV5-8 and TRBJ2-7): EAGVTQSPTHLIKTRGQQATLRCSPISGHTSVYWYQQALGLGLQFLLWYDEGEERNRGNFPPRFSGRQFPNYSSELNVNALELEDSALYLCASSLSLPTYEQYFGPGTRLTVT.

This chain connects TRBV4-1 to TRBJ2-7; TRBD1 or TRBD2 may be the D gene (5 bases each). The CDR3 is made up of 13 amino acids. Germline CDR1 and CDR2: MGHRA and YSYEKL. With 0 bases removed from V and 3 bases from J, the gap between germline ends came to 6 bases. The CDR3 coding sequence is TGCGCCAGCAGCCAAGATGGGGGCTACGAGCAGTACTTC. It codes for CASSQDGGYEQYF.